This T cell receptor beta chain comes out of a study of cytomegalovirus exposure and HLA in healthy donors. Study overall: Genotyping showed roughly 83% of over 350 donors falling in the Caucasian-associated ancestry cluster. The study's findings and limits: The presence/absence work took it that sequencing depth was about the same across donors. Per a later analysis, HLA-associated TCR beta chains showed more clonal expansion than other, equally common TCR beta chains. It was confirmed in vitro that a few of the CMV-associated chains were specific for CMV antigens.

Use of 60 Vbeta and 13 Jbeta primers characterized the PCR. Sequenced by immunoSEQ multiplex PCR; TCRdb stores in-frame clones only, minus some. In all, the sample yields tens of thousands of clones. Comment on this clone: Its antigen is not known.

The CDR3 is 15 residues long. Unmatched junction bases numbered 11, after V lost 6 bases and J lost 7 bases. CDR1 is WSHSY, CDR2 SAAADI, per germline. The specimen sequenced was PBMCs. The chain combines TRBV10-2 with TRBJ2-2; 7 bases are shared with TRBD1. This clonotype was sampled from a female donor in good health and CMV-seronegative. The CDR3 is CASRELTGVDGELFF. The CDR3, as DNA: TGCGCCAGCAGGGAATTAACAGGGGTTGACGGGGAGCTGTTTTTT.